This is a list of T cell receptor beta chains from one sample in a study of T-cell reconstitution after alpha-beta-depleted transplantation in children. A single record per CDR3 protein comes from TCRdb applying MiXCR to the PCR reads. The sample holds around 300,000 distinct CDR3 sequences, about 9.9% seen once. Specimen: peripheral blood, collected 180 days after TCRalphabeta/CD19-depleted stem cell transplant. Every receptor here comes from a male patient between 2 and 10 years old who had a stem cell transplant for chronic granulomatous disease, so the T cells may come from the graft donor. Each CDR3 is given with its conserved first and last residue. The order of the fields is V gene, J gene, CDR3 protein.

>TRBV7-2|TRBJ1-6
CASRPGGSSYNSPLHF
>TRBV6-4|TRBJ2-2
CASSEGTGELFF
>TRBV19|TRBJ2-7
CASSTRSTVEQYF
>TRBV10-3|TRBJ2-3
CAISDPTSGGNRDTQYF
>TRBV7-3|TRBJ2-2
CASGNLAGRNTGELFF
>TRBV12-3/TRBV12-4|TRBJ1-5
CASRGTGTNQPQHF
>TRBV20-1|TRBJ2-2
CSARDFKGAGELFF
>TRBV28|TRBJ2-3
CASSKPDRGSGTDTQYF
>TRBV5-5|TRBJ2-7
CASSLGAGGLTTIEQYF
>TRBV12-3/TRBV12-4|TRBJ1-2
CASSSSLLGTDYGYTF
>TRBV18|TRBJ2-7
CASSPLDPGRANLRSYEQYF